These T cell receptor beta chains were read from a single sample in a study of blood T cell repertoires in COVID-19. Here immunoSEQ multiplex PCR was the method, and the copy in TCRdb shows in-frame clones only, minus some. The table has fewer than 300,000 clones, around 90% seen once. Material: PBMCs or T cells enriched from blood (not recorded which). These receptors were obtained from a woman between 25 and 40 years old who had recovered from COVID-19. Each CDR3 is given with its conserved first and last residue. Fields, in order: J gene, D gene, V gene, clone size, CDR3 DNA, CDR3 protein. A D gene is named only where the DNA matches it firmly. Only some rows state a clone size, as once, few, many or a class for expanded clones.

j_call: TRBJ2-5; d_call: -; v_call: TRBV3-1/TRBV3-2; clone_size: -; cdr3_nt: TGTGCCAGCAGCCAAGACCCGACACCGTACCAAGAGACCCAGTACTTC; cdr3_aa: CASSQDPTPYQETQYF
j_call: TRBJ2-3; d_call: -; v_call: TRBV28; clone_size: -; cdr3_nt: TGTGCCAGCAGTTTGCTCGGGAGTACTTCGGATACGCAGTATTTT; cdr3_aa: CASSLLGSTSDTQYF
j_call: TRBJ2-5; d_call: TRBD1; v_call: TRBV24-1; clone_size: -; cdr3_nt: TGTGCCACCCCTCGAGGACAGGGACGAGAGACCCAGTACTTC; cdr3_aa: CATPRGQGRETQYF
j_call: TRBJ1-1; d_call: -; v_call: TRBV29-1; clone_size: -; cdr3_nt: TGCAGCGTTGTGGCTTGGGGGCTGGGGAACACTGAAGCTTTCTTT; cdr3_aa: CSVVAWGLGNTEAFF
j_call: TRBJ2-5; d_call: -; v_call: TRBV7-9; clone_size: once; cdr3_nt: TGTGCCAGCAGTCACCCGGGCCAAGAGACCCAGTACTTC; cdr3_aa: CASSHPGQETQYF
j_call: TRBJ2-2; d_call: TRBD1; v_call: TRBV27; clone_size: -; cdr3_nt: TGTGCCAGCAGGGGGACAGGGAGCACCGGGGAGCTGTTTTTT; cdr3_aa: CASRGTGSTGELFF
j_call: TRBJ2-3; d_call: TRBD2; v_call: TRBV5-4; clone_size: -; cdr3_nt: TGTGCCAGCAGCTCCGGGGGGAGCGGAGATACGCAGTATTTT; cdr3_aa: CASSSGGSGDTQYF
j_call: TRBJ2-1; d_call: TRBD2; v_call: TRBV9; clone_size: -; cdr3_nt: TGTGCCAGCAGCGTCGGCGGGGGGACCTACAATGAGCAGTTCTTC; cdr3_aa: CASSVGGGTYNEQFF
j_call: TRBJ1-5; d_call: -; v_call: TRBV4-1; clone_size: -; cdr3_nt: TGCGCCAGCAGCCAAGATGGGGGGGCAGGGCAGCCTTTAGGCCGTCAGCCCCAGCATTTT; cdr3_aa: CASSQDGGAGQPLGRQPQHF
j_call: TRBJ2-1; d_call: TRBD2; v_call: TRBV7-2; clone_size: -; cdr3_nt: TGTGCCAGCAGCTTAGGTCCCACTAGCGGGGGGTACAATGAGCAGTTCTTC; cdr3_aa: CASSLGPTSGGYNEQFF
j_call: TRBJ2-3; d_call: TRBD2; v_call: TRBV7-8; clone_size: -; cdr3_nt: TGTGCCAGCAGCCCTCGGGTCCCGGCCTTCGGGACTAGCGGGAGGGCTCCGGGCACAGATACGCAGTATTTT; cdr3_aa: CASSPRVPAFGTSGRAPGTDTQYF
j_call: TRBJ1-5; d_call: TRBD1; v_call: TRBV7-2; clone_size: once; cdr3_nt: TGTGCCAGCAGCTTAGGGACAGGGCTACGGAATCAGCCCCAGCATTTT; cdr3_aa: CASSLGTGLRNQPQHF
j_call: TRBJ2-1; d_call: TRBD2; v_call: TRBV19; clone_size: -; cdr3_nt: TGTGCCAGTAGCATAGCGGGAGGGCAGAGAAATGAGCAGTTCTTC; cdr3_aa: CASSIAGGQRNEQFF
j_call: TRBJ2-3; d_call: -; v_call: TRBV21-1; clone_size: -; cdr3_nt: TGTGCCAGCAGCAAGGGCCGACTAGCGGGGCACACAGATACGCAGTATTTT; cdr3_aa: CASSKGRLAGHTDTQYF
j_call: TRBJ2-1; d_call: TRBD1; v_call: TRBV18; clone_size: -; cdr3_nt: TGTGCCAGCTCCACGGGACAGGGCAACAATGAGCAGTTCTTC; cdr3_aa: CASSTGQGNNEQFF
j_call: TRBJ2-1; d_call: TRBD2; v_call: TRBV7-2; clone_size: -; cdr3_nt: TGTGCCAGCAGCCCTCAGACTAGCGGGAGTACCCATGAGCAGTTCTTC; cdr3_aa: CASSPQTSGSTHEQFF
j_call: TRBJ1-1; d_call: TRBD1; v_call: TRBV5-1; clone_size: -; cdr3_nt: TGCGCCAGCAGCTTGGCAGGGGGCCTCACTGAAGCTTTCTTT; cdr3_aa: CASSLAGGLTEAFF
j_call: TRBJ1-1; d_call: TRBD1; v_call: TRBV9; clone_size: -; cdr3_nt: TGTGCCAGCAGCGTAGGGGACAGCCGCTTGAACACTGAAGCTTTCTTT; cdr3_aa: CASSVGDSRLNTEAFF
j_call: TRBJ2-5; d_call: -; v_call: TRBV29-1; clone_size: -; cdr3_nt: TGCAGCGTTGCACCGGCAGGGGGGTACGAGACCCAGTACTTC; cdr3_aa: CSVAPAGGYETQYF
j_call: TRBJ1-3; d_call: TRBD1; v_call: TRBV2; clone_size: -; cdr3_nt: TGTGCCATCCAGACAGGGGCAAACACCATATATTTT; cdr3_aa: CAIQTGANTIYF
j_call: TRBJ1-1; d_call: -; v_call: TRBV5-5; clone_size: -; cdr3_nt: TGTGCCAGCAGCTTGTACACGGGGAACACTGAAGCTTTCTTT; cdr3_aa: CASSLYTGNTEAFF
j_call: TRBJ2-1; d_call: -; v_call: TRBV10-3; clone_size: once; cdr3_nt: TGTGCCATCAGTGAGCCCGCGAGTCAGCAGTTCTTC; cdr3_aa: CAISEPASQQFF
j_call: TRBJ2-7; d_call: -; v_call: TRBV21-1; clone_size: -; cdr3_nt: TGTGCCAGCACTCAGGGTATTTCTGCCTACGAGCAGTACTTC; cdr3_aa: CASTQGISAYEQYF
j_call: TRBJ2-1; d_call: -; v_call: TRBV7-3; clone_size: -; cdr3_nt: TGTGCCAGCAGCTTACACAGGGTTGAAAACAATGAGCAGTTCTTC; cdr3_aa: CASSLHRVENNEQFF
j_call: TRBJ1-3; d_call: -; v_call: TRBV7-9; clone_size: -; cdr3_nt: TGTGCCAGCAGCTTAGCCTACCCCGGGAACTCTGGAAACACCATATATTTT; cdr3_aa: CASSLAYPGNSGNTIYF
j_call: TRBJ1-2; d_call: TRBD1; v_call: TRBV29-1; clone_size: -; cdr3_nt: TGCAGCGTTGAGGGGAGTGACAGGGCTTTAAACTATGGCTACACCTTC; cdr3_aa: CSVEGSDRALNYGYTF
j_call: TRBJ2-7; d_call: TRBD2; v_call: TRBV7-2; clone_size: -; cdr3_nt: TGTGCCAGCAGCTTAGTAGCGGGAGGTACCGACGAGCAGTACTTC; cdr3_aa: CASSLVAGGTDEQYF
j_call: TRBJ1-6; d_call: -; v_call: TRBV3-1/TRBV3-2; clone_size: few; cdr3_nt: TGTGCCAGCAGCCAACCCACAGGGTACTCTTCACCCCTCCACTTT; cdr3_aa: CASSQPTGYSSPLHF
j_call: TRBJ2-7; d_call: -; v_call: TRBV6-4; clone_size: once; cdr3_nt: TGTGCCAGCAGTGACTACGAGCGTACCTACGAGCAGTACTTC; cdr3_aa: CASSDYERTYEQYF
j_call: TRBJ1-2; d_call: -; v_call: TRBV6-5; clone_size: -; cdr3_nt: TGTGCCAGCGGGGGGTCAACAAACTATGGCTACACCTTC; cdr3_aa: CASGGSTNYGYTF
j_call: TRBJ1-2; d_call: -; v_call: TRBV6-2/TRBV6-3; clone_size: -; cdr3_nt: TGTGCCAGCAGCGGACAGAAATATGGCTACACCTTC; cdr3_aa: CASSGQKYGYTF
j_call: TRBJ1-5; d_call: -; v_call: TRBV15; clone_size: -; cdr3_nt: TGTGCCACCAGCAGAATGACCGGGACACGACGCAATCAGCCCCAGCATTTT; cdr3_aa: CATSRMTGTRRNQPQHF
j_call: TRBJ1-4; d_call: -; v_call: TRBV19; clone_size: -; cdr3_nt: TGTGCCAGTAGTACGACAGGTCCAAAACTTGCAACTAATGAAAAACTGTTTTTT; cdr3_aa: CASSTTGPKLATNEKLFF
j_call: TRBJ1-6; d_call: -; v_call: TRBV3-1/TRBV3-2; clone_size: -; cdr3_nt: TGTGCCAGCAGCCAAGATAGTGGAAACCGGGGATATAATTCACCCCTCCACTTT; cdr3_aa: CASSQDSGNRGYNSPLHF
j_call: TRBJ1-5; d_call: TRBD1; v_call: TRBV2; clone_size: -; cdr3_nt: TGTGCCAGCAGTGAGGACAGGGGAAATAATCAGCCCCAGCATTTT; cdr3_aa: CASSEDRGNNQPQHF
j_call: TRBJ1-1; d_call: -; v_call: TRBV5-6; clone_size: -; cdr3_nt: TGTGCCAGCAGCTTAGAGTTGGGAGTTGAAGCTTTCTTT; cdr3_aa: CASSLELGVEAFF
j_call: TRBJ1-6; d_call: -; v_call: TRBV7-9; clone_size: -; cdr3_nt: TGTGCCAGCAGCTTAGGGAGGGATTCACCCCTCCACTTT; cdr3_aa: CASSLGRDSPLHF
j_call: TRBJ1-2; d_call: -; v_call: TRBV28; clone_size: once; cdr3_nt: TGTGCCAGCAGTTTATTGGTAGAGAGGAACCCTAAGGGCTACACCTTC; cdr3_aa: CASSLLVERNPKGYTF
j_call: TRBJ1-2; d_call: TRBD1; v_call: TRBV6-5; clone_size: -; cdr3_nt: TGTGCCAGCAGTTACGAGGCGGGACAGGGTGGGAATGGCTACACCTTC; cdr3_aa: CASSYEAGQGGNGYTF
j_call: TRBJ1-1; d_call: -; v_call: TRBV7-9; clone_size: once; cdr3_nt: TGTGCCAGCAGCTTATTTCAGGAGGCTGAAGCTTTCTTT; cdr3_aa: CASSLFQEAEAFF
j_call: TRBJ2-1; d_call: TRBD2; v_call: TRBV6-5; clone_size: -; cdr3_nt: TGTGCCAGCAGTTACTCGAGTGCGCGGGAGCATGATGAGCAGTTCTTC; cdr3_aa: CASSYSSAREHDEQFF
j_call: TRBJ2-3; d_call: TRBD2; v_call: TRBV27; clone_size: -; cdr3_nt: TGTGCCAGCAGCCCGCTCCGGACTAGCGGGAGGGCCAGTGAACGTAGGGATACGCAGTATTTT; cdr3_aa: CASSPLRTSGRASERRDTQYF
j_call: TRBJ2-2; d_call: TRBD1; v_call: TRBV15; clone_size: -; cdr3_nt: TGTGCCACCATGAGGGGGCTCGCCACCGGGGAGCTGTTTTTT; cdr3_aa: CATMRGLATGELFF
j_call: TRBJ1-1; d_call: TRBD1; v_call: TRBV5-6; clone_size: once; cdr3_nt: TGTGCCAGCAGCTTGCTTGGATGGGACAGGTCGAACACTGAAGCTTTCTTT; cdr3_aa: CASSLLGWDRSNTEAFF
j_call: TRBJ2-2; d_call: -; v_call: TRBV6-1; clone_size: -; cdr3_nt: TGTGCCAGCAGTGATGAGGGGGTCATGAACACCGGGGAGCTGTTTTTT; cdr3_aa: CASSDEGVMNTGELFF
j_call: TRBJ2-2; d_call: -; v_call: TRBV5-1; clone_size: -; cdr3_nt: TGCGCCAGCAGCCTAGGCAGGGAGCTGTTTTTT; cdr3_aa: CASSLGRELFF
j_call: TRBJ2-3; d_call: TRBD2; v_call: TRBV29-1; clone_size: -; cdr3_nt: TGCAGCGTTGGTGAGATCAGCGGGAGTAAAGATACGCAGTATTTT; cdr3_aa: CSVGEISGSKDTQYF
j_call: TRBJ1-2; d_call: -; v_call: TRBV13; clone_size: -; cdr3_nt: TGTGCCAGCAGCCAGTATAGTAGGCTGCAGGGGCCCCCAGACTATGGCTACACCTTC; cdr3_aa: CASSQYSRLQGPPDYGYTF
j_call: TRBJ1-5; d_call: -; v_call: TRBV28; clone_size: -; cdr3_nt: TGTGCCAGCAGTTTTGTAGGGGACAATCAGCCCCAGCATTTT; cdr3_aa: CASSFVGDNQPQHF
j_call: TRBJ2-2; d_call: -; v_call: TRBV5-6; clone_size: -; cdr3_nt: TGTGCCAGCAGCTTTGTAGCCGGGGAGCTGTTTTTT; cdr3_aa: CASSFVAGELFF
j_call: TRBJ2-7; d_call: -; v_call: TRBV28; clone_size: -; cdr3_nt: TGTGCCAGCAGTCCAGGGGTATCACTCGCTTTCGACTCCTACGAGCAGTACTTC; cdr3_aa: CASSPGVSLAFDSYEQYF
j_call: TRBJ1-2; d_call: TRBD1; v_call: TRBV28; clone_size: -; cdr3_nt: TGTGCCAGCAGTAAGGGGGGGACAGGCCCCGCGGCTGGCTACACCTTC; cdr3_aa: CASSKGGTGPAAGYTF
j_call: TRBJ2-5; d_call: TRBD2; v_call: TRBV7-2; clone_size: -; cdr3_nt: TGTGCCAGCAGCTCAGGACTAGCGGGAGGGTACGAGACCCAGTACTTC; cdr3_aa: CASSSGLAGGYETQYF